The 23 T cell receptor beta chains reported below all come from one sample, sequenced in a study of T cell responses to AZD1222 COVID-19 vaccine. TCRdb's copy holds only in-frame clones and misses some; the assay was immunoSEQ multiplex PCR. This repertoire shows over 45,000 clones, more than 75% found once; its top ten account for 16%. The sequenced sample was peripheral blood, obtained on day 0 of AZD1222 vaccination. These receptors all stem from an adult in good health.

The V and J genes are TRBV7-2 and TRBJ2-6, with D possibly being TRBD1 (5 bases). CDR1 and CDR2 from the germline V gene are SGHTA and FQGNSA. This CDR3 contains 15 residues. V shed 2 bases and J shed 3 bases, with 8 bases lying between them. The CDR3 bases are TGTGCCAGCAGCTTAAGGGGTTTTGGGGCCAACGTCCTGACTTTC. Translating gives CASSLRGFGANVLTF.

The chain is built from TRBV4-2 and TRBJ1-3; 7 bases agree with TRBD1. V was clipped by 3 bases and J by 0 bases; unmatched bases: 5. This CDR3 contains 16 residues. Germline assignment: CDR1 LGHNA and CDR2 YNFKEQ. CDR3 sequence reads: CASSQVGQSSGNTIYF. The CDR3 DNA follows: TGTGCCAGCAGCCAGGTGGGACAGAGCTCTGGAAACACCATATATTTT.

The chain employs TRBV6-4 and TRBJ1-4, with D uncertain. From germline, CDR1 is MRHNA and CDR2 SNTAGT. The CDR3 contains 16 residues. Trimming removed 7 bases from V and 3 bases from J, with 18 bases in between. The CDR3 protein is CASNPPIRTANEKLFF. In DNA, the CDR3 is TGTGCCAGCAACCCACCGATACGGACGGCTAATGAAAAACTGTTTTTT.

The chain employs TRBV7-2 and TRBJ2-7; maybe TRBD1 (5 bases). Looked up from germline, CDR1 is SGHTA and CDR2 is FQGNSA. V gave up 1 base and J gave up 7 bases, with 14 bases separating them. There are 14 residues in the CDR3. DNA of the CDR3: TGTGCCAGCAGCTTAGGGGGCGGAACCATGGAGCAGTACTTC. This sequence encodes CASSLGGGTMEQYF.

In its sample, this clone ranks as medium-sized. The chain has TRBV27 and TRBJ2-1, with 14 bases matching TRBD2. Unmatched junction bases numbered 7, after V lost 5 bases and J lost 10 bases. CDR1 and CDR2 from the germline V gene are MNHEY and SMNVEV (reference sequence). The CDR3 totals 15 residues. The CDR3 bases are TGTGCCAGCAGTACCACGGGACTAGCGGGAGTGGAGCAGTTCTTC. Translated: CASSTTGLAGVEQFF.

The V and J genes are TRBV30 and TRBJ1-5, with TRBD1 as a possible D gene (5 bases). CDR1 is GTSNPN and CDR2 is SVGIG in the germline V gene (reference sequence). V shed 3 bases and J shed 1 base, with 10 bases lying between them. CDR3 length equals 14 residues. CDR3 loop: CAWRQVGSNQPQHF. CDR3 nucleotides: TGTGCCTGGAGACAGGTGGGGAGCAATCAGCCCCAGCATTTT. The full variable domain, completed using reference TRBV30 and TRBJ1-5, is SQTIHQWPATLVQPVGSPLSLECTVEGTSNPNLYWYRQAAGRGLQLLFYSVGIGQISSEVPQNLSASRPQDRQFILSSKKLLLSDSGFYLCAWRQVGSNQPQHFGDGTRLSIL.

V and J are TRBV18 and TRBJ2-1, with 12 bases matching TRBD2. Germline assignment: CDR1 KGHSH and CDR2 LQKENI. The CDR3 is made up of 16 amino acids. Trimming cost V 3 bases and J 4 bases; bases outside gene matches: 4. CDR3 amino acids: CASSPRLAGEYNEQFF. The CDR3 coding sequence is TGTGCCAGCTCACCTAGACTAGCGGGAGAGTACAATGAGCAGTTCTTC.

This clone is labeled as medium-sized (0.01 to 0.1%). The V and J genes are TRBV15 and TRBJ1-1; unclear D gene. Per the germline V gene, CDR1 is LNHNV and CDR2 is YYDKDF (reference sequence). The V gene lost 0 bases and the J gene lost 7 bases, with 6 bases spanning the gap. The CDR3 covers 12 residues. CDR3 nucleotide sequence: TGTGCCACCAGCAGAGATAATCTTGAAGCTTTCTTT. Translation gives CATSRDNLEAFF.

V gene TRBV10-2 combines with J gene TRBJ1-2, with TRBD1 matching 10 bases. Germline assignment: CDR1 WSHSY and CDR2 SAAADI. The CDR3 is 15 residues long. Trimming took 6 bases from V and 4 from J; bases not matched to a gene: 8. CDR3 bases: TGCGCCAGCAGCATCGACAGGGGGCGCATCTATGGCTACACCTTC. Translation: CASSIDRGRIYGYTF.

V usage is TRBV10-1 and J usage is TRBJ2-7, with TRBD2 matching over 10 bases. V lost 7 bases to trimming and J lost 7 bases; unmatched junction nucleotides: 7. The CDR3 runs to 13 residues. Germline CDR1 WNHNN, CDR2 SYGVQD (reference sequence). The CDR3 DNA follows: TGCGCCAGCATGAGCGGGGGGGCCGGGGAGCAGTACTTC. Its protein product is CASMSGGAGEQYF.

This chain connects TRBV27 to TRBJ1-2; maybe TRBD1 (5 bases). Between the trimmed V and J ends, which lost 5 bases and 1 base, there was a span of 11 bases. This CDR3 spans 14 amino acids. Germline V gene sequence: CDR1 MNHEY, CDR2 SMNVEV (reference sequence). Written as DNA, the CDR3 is TGTGCCAGCAGTCCCGCAGGGATTAACTATGGCTACACCTTC. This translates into CASSPAGINYGYTF.

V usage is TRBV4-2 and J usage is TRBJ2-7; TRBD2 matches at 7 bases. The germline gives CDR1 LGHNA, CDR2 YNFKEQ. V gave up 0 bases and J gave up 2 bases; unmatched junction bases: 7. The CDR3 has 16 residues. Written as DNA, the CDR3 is TGTGCCAGCAGCCAAGAGGCAATAGCGGGTACCTACGAGCAGTACTTC. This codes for CASSQEAIAGTYEQYF.

In DNA form, the CDR3 reads TGCAGTGCTAACAGGGGAGAGACCCAGTACTTC. Its protein is CSANRGETQYF. This rearrangement joins TRBV20-1 to TRBJ2-5; 7 nucleotides agree with TRBD1. The CDR3 consists of 11 residues. Germline values: CDR1 DFQATT, CDR2 SNEGSKA (reference sequence). V lost 4 bases to trimming and J lost 4 bases; unmatched junction nucleotides: 0.

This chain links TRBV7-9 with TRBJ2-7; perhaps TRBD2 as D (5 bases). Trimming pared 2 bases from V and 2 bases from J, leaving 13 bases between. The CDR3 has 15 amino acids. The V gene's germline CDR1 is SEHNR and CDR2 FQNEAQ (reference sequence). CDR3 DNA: TGTGCCAGCAGCTTACCCAGCGGAAAGGCCTACGAGCAGTACTTC. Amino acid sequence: CASSLPSGKAYEQYF. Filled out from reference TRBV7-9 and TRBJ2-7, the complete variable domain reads DTGVSQNPRHKITKRGQNVTFRCDPISEHNRLYWYRQTLGQGPEFLTYFQNEAQLEKSRLLSDRFSAERPKGSFSTLEIQRTEQGDSAMYLCASSLPSGKAYEQYFGPGTRLTVT.

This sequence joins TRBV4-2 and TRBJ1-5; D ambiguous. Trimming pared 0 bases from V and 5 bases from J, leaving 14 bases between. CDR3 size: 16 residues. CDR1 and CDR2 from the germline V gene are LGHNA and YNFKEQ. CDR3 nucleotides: TGTGCCAGCAGCCAAGATCGGGGTGCAGAGCATCAGCCCCAGCATTTT. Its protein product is CASSQDRGAEHQPQHF.

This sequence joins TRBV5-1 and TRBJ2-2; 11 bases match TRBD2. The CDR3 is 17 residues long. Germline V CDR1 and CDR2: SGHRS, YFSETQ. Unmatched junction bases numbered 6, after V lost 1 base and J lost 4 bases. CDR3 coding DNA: TGCGCCAGCAGCTTGACTAGCGGGAGAGCAGGCACCGGGGAGCTGTTTTTT. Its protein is CASSLTSGRAGTGELFF.

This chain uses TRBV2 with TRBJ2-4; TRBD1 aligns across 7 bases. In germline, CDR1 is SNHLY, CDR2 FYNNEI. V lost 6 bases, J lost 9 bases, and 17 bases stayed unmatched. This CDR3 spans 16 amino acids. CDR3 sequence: CASRSPPIEPGGIQYF. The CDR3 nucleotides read TGTGCCAGCAGATCTCCCCCAATCGAACCAGGGGGCATTCAGTACTTC.

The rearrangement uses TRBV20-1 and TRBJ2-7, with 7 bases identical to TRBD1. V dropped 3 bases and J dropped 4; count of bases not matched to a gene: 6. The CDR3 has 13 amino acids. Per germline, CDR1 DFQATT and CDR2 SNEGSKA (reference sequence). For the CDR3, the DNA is TGCAGTGCTAGTCAACAGGGGAGTTACGAGCAGTACTTC. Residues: CSASQQGSYEQYF.

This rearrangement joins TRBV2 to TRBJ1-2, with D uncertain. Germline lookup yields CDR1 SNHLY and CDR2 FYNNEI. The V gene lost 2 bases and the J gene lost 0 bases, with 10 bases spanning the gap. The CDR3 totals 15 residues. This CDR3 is CASSEWAGANYGYTF. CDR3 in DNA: TGTGCCAGCAGTGAATGGGCGGGAGCTAACTATGGCTACACCTTC.

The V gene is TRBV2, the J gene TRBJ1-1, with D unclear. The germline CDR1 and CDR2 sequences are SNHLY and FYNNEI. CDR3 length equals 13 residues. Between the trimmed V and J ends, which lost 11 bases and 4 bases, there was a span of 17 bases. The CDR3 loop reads CASHREEGTEAFF. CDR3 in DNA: TGTGCCTCCCATAGGGAGGAAGGCACTGAAGCTTTCTTT.

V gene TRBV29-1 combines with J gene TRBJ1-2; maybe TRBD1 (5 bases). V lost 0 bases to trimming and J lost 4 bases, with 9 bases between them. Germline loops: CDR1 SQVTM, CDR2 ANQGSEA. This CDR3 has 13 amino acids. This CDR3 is CSVEDGGGYGYTF. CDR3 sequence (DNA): TGCAGCGTTGAAGATGGGGGGGGCTATGGCTACACCTTC.

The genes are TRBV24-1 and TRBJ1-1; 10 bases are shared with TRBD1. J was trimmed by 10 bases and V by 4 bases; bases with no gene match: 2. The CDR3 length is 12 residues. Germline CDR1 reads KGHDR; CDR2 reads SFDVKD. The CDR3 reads CATSETGGAAFF. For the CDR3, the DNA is TGTGCCACCAGTGAGACAGGGGGCGCAGCTTTCTTT.

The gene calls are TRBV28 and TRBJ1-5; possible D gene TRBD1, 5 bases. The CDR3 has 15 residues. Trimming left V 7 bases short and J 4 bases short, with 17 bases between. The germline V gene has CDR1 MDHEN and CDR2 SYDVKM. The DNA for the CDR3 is TGTGCCAGCACCAACTCAGCCGGGGCTAATCAGCCCCAGCATTTT. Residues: CASTNSAGANQPQHF.